This TCR beta chain was documented in a study of blood T cell repertoires in COVID-19. At the level of the study: The United States, Italy and Spain were the sources of the acute and convalescent COVID-19 samples. Sources were T cells, B-cell-depleted T cells, or PBMCs; the material itself was cDNA or gDNA.

CDR1 and CDR2 (germline): LNHDA, SQIVND (reference sequence). This CDR3 spans 17 amino acids. Trimming at V came to 4 bases and at J to 3 bases, leaving 5 bases not matched to a gene. Original processing notes: Amplification of reference gene primers was used by the study to estimate nucleated cell counts. Some clones are missing from TCRdb's copy, which holds only in-frame ones; the method was immunoSEQ multiplex PCR. The V and J calls and clone size were taken over from that table, and D and trimming were inferred from the DNA. The sample includes approximately 89,000 clones, around 75% of them seen just once.

Sequenced material: peripheral blood. The V and J genes are TRBV19 and TRBJ2-3; the match to TRBD2 covers 15 bases. This sequence was found in a man aged 65 to 79 with acute or convalescent COVID-19. The chain's CDR3 is CASSKGLAGGKTDTQYF. CDR3 DNA: TGTGCCAGTAGTAAGGGACTAGCGGGAGGTAAAACAGATACGCAGTATTTT.